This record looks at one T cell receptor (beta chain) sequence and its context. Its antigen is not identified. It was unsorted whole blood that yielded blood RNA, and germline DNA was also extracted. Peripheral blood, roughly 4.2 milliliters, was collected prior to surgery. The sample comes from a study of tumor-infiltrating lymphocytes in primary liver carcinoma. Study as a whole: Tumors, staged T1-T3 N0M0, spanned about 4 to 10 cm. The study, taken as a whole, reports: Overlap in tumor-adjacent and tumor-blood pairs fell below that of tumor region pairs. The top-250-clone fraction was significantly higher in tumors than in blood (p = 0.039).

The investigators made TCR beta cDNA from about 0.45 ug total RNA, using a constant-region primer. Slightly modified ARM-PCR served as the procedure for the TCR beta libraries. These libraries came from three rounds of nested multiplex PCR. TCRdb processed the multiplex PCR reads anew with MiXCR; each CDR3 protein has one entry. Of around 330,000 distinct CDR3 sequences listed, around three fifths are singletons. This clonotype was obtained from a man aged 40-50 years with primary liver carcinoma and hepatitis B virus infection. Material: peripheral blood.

CDR3 in DNA: TGTGCCAGCAGGGCAAACAGGGGGCTTTCACCCCTCCACTTT. Protein product: CASRANRGLSPLHF. The chain uses TRBV25-1 and TRBJ1-6; 9 nucleotides match TRBD1. CDR1 is MGHDK and CDR2 is SYGVNS in the germline V gene. The CDR3 consists of 14 residues. Losses at the gene ends were 6 bases for V and 9 bases for J; bases not matched to a gene: 6.